This T cell receptor beta chain derives from a study of control samples from healthy donors and cancer patients. Trimming shortened V by 3 bases and J by 4 bases, and 15 bases separated the two germline ends. Germline V gene data show CDR1 as GTSNPN and CDR2 as SVGIG (reference sequence). This CDR3 region has 14 residues. Sequenced by immunoSEQ multiplex PCR; TCRdb stores in-frame clones only, minus some. The sample consists of some 70,000 clones, around 84% of them appearing once. The chain couples TRBV30 to TRBJ1-1, with D possibly matching TRBD1 (5 bases). Source material: PBMCs. This clonotype originated in a woman between 45 and 65 years old with lung cancer. The CDR3 loop reads CAWSALGRGTEAFF. The CDR3 DNA reads as TGTGCCTGGAGCGCTTTGGGGCGCGGCACTGAAGCTTTCTTT.